This TCR beta chain was found in a study of cytomegalovirus exposure and HLA in healthy donors. Study-wide results and limits: It was found in a later analysis that first-cohort TCR clusters tended to co-occur in the 90 to 150 validation repertoires.

The ends were cut back, 2 bases at V and 2 bases at J, with 7 bases in the middle. This CDR3 has 13 amino acids. The germline V gene encodes CDR1 MNHEY and CDR2 SVGAGI. Donors were drawn from the approximately 120-subject validation cohort, separate from the approximately 680-subject first cohort. As for this clone: As yet, its antigen is unknown.

Generated by immunoSEQ multiplex PCR, the TCRdb table keeps only in-frame clones and is missing some. The sample carries about 65,000 clones, 94% recorded once. The chain links TRBV6-5 to TRBJ2-7, with TRBD2 as a possible D gene (5 bases). The sequence was obtained from a young man in good health and CMV-seropositive. The specimen was PBMCs. The CDR3 loop reads CASSYDGTYEQYF. In nucleotides, the CDR3 is TGTGCCAGCAGTTACGACGGGACCTACGAGCAGTACTTC.